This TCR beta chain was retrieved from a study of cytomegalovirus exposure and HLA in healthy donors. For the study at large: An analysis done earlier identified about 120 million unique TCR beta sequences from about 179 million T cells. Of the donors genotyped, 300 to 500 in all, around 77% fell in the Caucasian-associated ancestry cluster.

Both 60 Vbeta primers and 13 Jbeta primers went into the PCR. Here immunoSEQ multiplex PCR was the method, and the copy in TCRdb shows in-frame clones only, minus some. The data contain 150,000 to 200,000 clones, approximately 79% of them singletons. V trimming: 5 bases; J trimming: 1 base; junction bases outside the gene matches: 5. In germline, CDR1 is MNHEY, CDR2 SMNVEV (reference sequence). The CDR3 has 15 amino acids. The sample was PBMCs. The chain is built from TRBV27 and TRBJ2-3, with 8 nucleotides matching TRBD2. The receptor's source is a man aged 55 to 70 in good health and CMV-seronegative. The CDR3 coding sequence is TGTGCCAGCAGTCCCCAGCGGGGGCGCACAGATACGCAGTATTTT. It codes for CASSPQRGRTDTQYF.